The 5 T cell receptor beta chains below were found in one sample sequenced in a study of blood T cell repertoires in COVID-19. The assay was immunoSEQ multiplex PCR, and TCRdb's table has in-frame clones only and misses some. The sample includes 310,000 or so clones, roughly 87% of them seen just once. The sequenced sample was PBMCs or T cells enriched from blood (not recorded which). Every receptor here comes from a woman under 40 who had recovered from COVID-19.

The chain links TRBV12-3 or TRBV12-4 to TRBJ2-2; D is ambiguous. V dropped 2 bases and J dropped 3 bases, with 4 bases sitting between them. The CDR3 is 13 residues long. CDR3 region: CASSLRDTGELFF. DNA of the CDR3: TGTGCCAGCAGTTTACGGGACACCGGGGAGCTGTTTTTT.

This clone was seen just once. This chain connects TRBV18 to TRBJ2-3, with D maybe TRBD1 (6 bases). V was cut by 6 bases and J by 1 base, with 8 bases left in between. This CDR3 spans 13 amino acids. Per germline, CDR1 KGHSH and CDR2 LQKENI. CDR3 DNA: TGTGCCAGCTCCTACAGGGGCACAGATACGCAGTATTTT. It codes for CASSYRGTDTQYF.

V and J are TRBV6-4 and TRBJ2-7, with D perhaps matching TRBD1 (6 bases). The CDR3 is 13 residues long. V was clipped by 9 bases and J by 6 bases, with 18 bases between them. Looked up from germline, CDR1 is MRHNA and CDR2 is SNTAGT. Here the CDR3 DNA reads TGTGCCAGGGCGAGGAGAAGGGGGTCCGAGCAGTACTTC. This gives the protein CARARRRGSEQYF.

The chain combines TRBV6-1 with TRBJ1-5; D is possibly TRBD1 (5 bases). The V gene's germline CDR1 is MNHNS and CDR2 SASEGT. The CDR3 is made up of 17 amino acids. The V and J ends lost 4 bases and 0 bases respectively, with 16 bases between them. DNA of the CDR3: TGTGCCAGCAGTGGAGTGGGGGGTAGTCATAGCAATCAGCCCCAGCATTTT. Translating gives CASSGVGGSHSNQPQHF.

V usage is TRBV5-1 and J usage is TRBJ1-2; D is ambiguous. The length of the CDR3 is 17 residues. Germline V CDR1 and CDR2: SGHRS, YFSETQ. The germline V and J ends were trimmed by 0 bases and 4 bases, with 19 bases remaining between them. CDR3 protein: CASSLGGMWGEVYGYTF. In nucleotides, the CDR3 is TGCGCCAGCAGCTTGGGCGGCATGTGGGGAGAGGTCTATGGCTACACCTTC.